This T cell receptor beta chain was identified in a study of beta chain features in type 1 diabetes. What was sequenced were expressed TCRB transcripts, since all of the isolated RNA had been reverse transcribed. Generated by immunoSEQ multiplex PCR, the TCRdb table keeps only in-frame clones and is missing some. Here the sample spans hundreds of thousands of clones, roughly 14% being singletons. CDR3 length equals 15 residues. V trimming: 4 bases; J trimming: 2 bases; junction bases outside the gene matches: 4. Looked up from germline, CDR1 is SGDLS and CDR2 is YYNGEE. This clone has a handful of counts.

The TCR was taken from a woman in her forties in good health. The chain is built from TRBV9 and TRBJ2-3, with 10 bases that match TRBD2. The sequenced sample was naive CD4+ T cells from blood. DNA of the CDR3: TGTGCCAGCAGCTTAAGCGGGGGGGACACAGATACGCAGTATTTT. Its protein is CASSLSGGDTDTQYF.